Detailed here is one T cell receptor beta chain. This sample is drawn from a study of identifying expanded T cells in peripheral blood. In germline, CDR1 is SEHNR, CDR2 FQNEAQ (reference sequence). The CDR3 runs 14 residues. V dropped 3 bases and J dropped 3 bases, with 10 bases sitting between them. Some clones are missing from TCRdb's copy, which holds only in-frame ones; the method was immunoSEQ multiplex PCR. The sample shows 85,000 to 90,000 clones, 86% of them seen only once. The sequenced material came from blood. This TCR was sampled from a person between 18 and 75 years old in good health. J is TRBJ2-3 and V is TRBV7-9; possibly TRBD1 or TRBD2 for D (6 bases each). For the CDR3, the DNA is TGTGCCAGCAGCTTTAGGGGGGTTACAGATACGCAGTATTTT. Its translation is CASSFRGVTDTQYF.